Presented here are 27 T cell receptor beta chains from one specimen sequenced in a study of beta chain features in type 1 diabetes (dated by TCRdb to 2017 to 2018). The protocol used for the library was the immunoSEQ multiplex PCR assay. The entire amount of isolated RNA was reverse transcribed using the High Capacity cDNA Reverse Transcription Kit, so the sequenced TCRB transcripts were expressed ones. The table comes from immuneACCESS by way of TCRdb, which keeps in-frame sequences with V and J called. Part of the clones is missing from these tables; in studies checked, under half for an unresolved V gene and the rest for unknown reasons. Within this sample are thousands of clones, with around three quarters of them counted one time only. Clones ranked in the top ten supply about 1.4% of the sample. Sequencing was done on a sample of Tregs from blood. The cell subset or site label of this sample denotes: regulatory CD4+ T cells. All receptors derive from a woman aged 18-29 years in good health.

The chain couples TRBV6-1 to TRBJ2-5, with 12 bases matching TRBD2. V gave up 3 bases and J gave up 9 bases; unmatched junction bases: 11. The CDR3 spans 16 residues. CDR1 MNHNS and CDR2 SASEGT come from the germline V gene. In DNA, the CDR3 is TGTGCCAGCAGTGACCGGGGACTAGCGGGCGGGTTGGCCCAGTACTTC. Protein: CASSDRGLAGGLAQYF.

The V and J genes are TRBV9 and TRBJ2-7; the match to TRBD2 covers 9 bases. V was pared by 4 bases and J by 4 bases, with 9 bases of the junction left unmatched. Germline lookup yields CDR1 SGDLS and CDR2 YYNGEE. This CDR3 is 15 amino acids long. CDR3 region: CASSPRLAEGYEQYF. The CDR3 DNA follows: TGTGCCAGCAGCCCCCGACTAGCGGAGGGATACGAGCAGTACTTC.

The CDR3 region has the DNA TGTGCCACCAACCCCGGGGGATTAAGGCAGTTCTTC. This gives the protein CATNPGGLRQFF. The chain is built from TRBV19 and TRBJ2-1; D is perhaps TRBD2 (6 bases). Trimming shortened V by 10 bases and J by 12 bases, and 19 bases separated the two germline ends. The CDR3 consists of 12 residues. Germline CDR1 is LNHDA and CDR2 is SQIVND (reference sequence).

This chain joins TRBV9 and TRBJ2-5, with 12 bases aligning to TRBD2. In germline, CDR1 is SGDLS, CDR2 YYNGEE. V was clipped by 4 bases and J by 14 bases; unmatched bases: 9. There are 13 residues in the CDR3. As DNA, the CDR3 is TGTGCCAGCAGCTCCCGCCGGACTAGCGGGATCTACTTC. The encoded protein is CASSSRRTSGIYF.

This rearrangement joins TRBV5-1 to TRBJ2-5; a weak D match, TRBD2 (6 bases). Between the trimmed V and J ends, which lost 4 bases and 1 base, there was a span of 11 bases. CDR1 and CDR2 from the germline V gene are SGHRS and YFSETQ. The CDR3 has 14 residues. In DNA, the CDR3 is TGCGCCAGCAGCCGGTTGGAGGGCCAAGAGACCCAGTACTTC. Protein: CASSRLEGQETQYF.

This clone occurred a few times. The chain recombines TRBV6-5 with TRBJ2-5; 7 nucleotides agree with TRBD1. Germline CDR1 is MNHEY and CDR2 is SVGAGI. Trimming at V came to 6 bases and at J to 4 bases, leaving 8 bases not matched to a gene. The length of the CDR3 is 14 residues. The CDR3 spells CASSRQGFGETQYF. The CDR3 nucleotides are TGTGCCAGCAGCCGACAGGGATTCGGAGAGACCCAGTACTTC.

In DNA form, the CDR3 reads TGCGCCAGCAGCCAAGGTTCAGGGACCTACGAGCAGTACTTC. This gives the protein CASSQGSGTYEQYF. V is TRBV4-1 and J is TRBJ2-7, with D perhaps matching TRBD1 (5 bases). V gave up 1 base and J gave up 2 bases, with 9 bases separating them. This CDR3 region has 14 residues. CDR1 is MGHRA, CDR2 YSYEKL, per germline.

The V call is TRBV6-1, the J call TRBJ1-2; possible D gene TRBD1, 5 bases. V lost 4 bases and J 4 bases, leaving 22 bases between the germline ends. The CDR3 length is 17 residues. The germline gives CDR1 MNHNS, CDR2 SASEGT. Written as DNA, the CDR3 is TGTGCCAGCAGTGCTCGGGACTTTCCTGACACCCTCTATGGCTACACCTTC. This sequence encodes CASSARDFPDTLYGYTF.

The rearrangement links TRBV18 to TRBJ2-1, with no clear D. Germline CDR1 reads KGHSH; CDR2 reads LQKENI. The CDR3 runs to 12 residues. Trimming removed 6 bases at V and 3 bases at J, with 6 bases between. The CDR3 DNA reads TGTGCCAGCTCGCCTAACTACAATGAGCAGTTCTTC. Protein: CASSPNYNEQFF.

The chain is built from TRBV7-3 and TRBJ1-2, with D perhaps matching TRBD1 (5 bases). Deletions cut 2 bases from V and 5 bases from J, with 12 bases between. The length of the CDR3 is 14 residues. Per germline, CDR1 SGHTA and CDR2 FQGTGA. This CDR3 reads CASSLGAELYGYTF. The CDR3 bases are TGTGCCAGCAGCTTAGGGGCAGAATTATATGGCTACACCTTC. The entire variable domain, with the rest obtained from reference TRBV7-3 and TRBJ1-2, is as follows: GAGVSQTPSNKVTEKGKYVELRCDPISGHTALYWYRQSLGQGPEFLIYFQGTGAADDSGLPNDRFFAVRPEGSVSTLKIQRTERGDSAVYLCASSLGAELYGYTFGSGTRLTVV.

V is TRBV2 and J is TRBJ1-1; possibly TRBD1 for D (5 bases). Trimming left V 8 bases short and J 4 bases short, with 11 bases between. Per the germline V gene, CDR1 is SNHLY and CDR2 is FYNNEI. The CDR3 is 12 residues long. The CDR3 DNA is TGTGCCAGCCTGTTCGGGGGCACTGAAGCTTTCTTT. Translating it yields CASLFGGTEAFF.

The chain has TRBV28 and TRBJ2-3; 8 bases agree with TRBD2. The CDR3 consists of 17 residues. Germline V gene data show CDR1 as MDHEN and CDR2 as SYDVKM. With 6 bases clipped from V and 8 bases from J, the junction kept 19 bases outside the gene matches. The DNA of the CDR3 is TGTGCCAGCAGCGTAGCGGGAAGGGGCCTGGTAGGGGCTACGCAGTATTTT. Translation: CASSVAGRGLVGATQYF.

The rearrangement joins TRBV5-1 to TRBJ2-1; 8 bases fit TRBD2. CDR3 length: 15 residues. Germline lookup yields CDR1 SGHRS and CDR2 YFSETQ. The ends lost 0 bases at V and 5 bases at J; junction bases unmatched: 4. As DNA, the CDR3 is TGCGCCAGCAGCTTGGGCGGGACTAGAAACAATGAGCAGTTCTTC. Its protein product is CASSLGGTRNNEQFF.

V is TRBV4-1 and J is TRBJ2-5; 8 nucleotides agree with TRBD2. CDR1 is MGHRA, CDR2 YSYEKL, per germline. The J segment lost 4 bases and the V segment lost 3 bases, leaving 4 bases of the junction unmatched. The CDR3 is 14 amino acids. The CDR3 DNA sequence: TGCGCCAGCAGCCAGGGACTAGTGAGAGAGACCCAGTACTTC. It specifies CASSQGLVRETQYF.

The rearrangement uses TRBV19 and TRBJ2-1; TRBD2 agrees at 8 bases. V lost 3 bases, J lost 0 bases, and 10 bases stayed unmatched. Germline V gives CDR1 LNHDA, CDR2 SQIVND (reference sequence). CDR3 length: 18 amino acids. CDR3 protein: CASSMLTGGGSSYNEQFF. The CDR3 DNA reads as TGTGCCAGTAGTATGTTGACGGGAGGGGGAAGCTCCTACAATGAGCAGTTCTTC.

The CDR3 DNA reads TGTGCCAGCAGCTTGGGGGGACGCACAGATACGCAGTATTTT. Its translation is CASSLGGRTDTQYF. This chain uses TRBV7-8 with TRBJ2-3, with D tentatively TRBD2 (6 bases). The CDR3 is made up of 14 amino acids. V lost 3 bases, J lost 1 base, and 8 bases lay in between. Germline V lookup: CDR1 SGHVS, CDR2 FQNEAQ. Drawing the rest from reference TRBV7-8 and TRBJ2-3, the complete variable domain is GAGVSQSPRYKVAKRGQDVALRCDPISGHVSLFWYQQALGQGPEFLTYFQNEAQLDKSGLPSDRFFAERPEGSVSTLKIQRTQQEDSAVYLCASSLGGRTDTQYFGPGTRLTVL.

This chain links TRBV19 with TRBJ1-1; D is uncertain. The length of the CDR3 is 16 residues. Germline CDR1 and CDR2: LNHDA and SQIVND (reference sequence). V lost 6 bases, J lost 0 bases, and 17 bases lay in between. Here the CDR3 DNA reads TGTGCCAGTAGGCGGGTCGCTACATTCATGAACACTGAAGCTTTCTTT. Amino acids: CASRRVATFMNTEAFF.

V is TRBV30 and J is TRBJ1-2, with D possibly TRBD1 on 5 matching bases. V lost 1 base and J 0 bases, leaving 21 bases between the germline ends. CDR1 GTSNPN and CDR2 SVGIG come from the germline V gene (reference sequence). This CDR3 contains 18 residues. The CDR3 bases are TGTGCCTGGAGTGCTACCACGGTTAGGGGCCTCTCTAACTATGGCTACACCTTC. Amino acids: CAWSATTVRGLSNYGYTF.

This clone was observed once. The chain couples TRBV7-8 to TRBJ2-3; 13 bases fit TRBD2. CDR1 and CDR2 from the germline V gene are SGHVS and FQNEAQ. The CDR3 length is 16 residues. V was pared by 5 bases and J by 5 bases, with 7 bases of the junction left unmatched. The CDR3 loop reads CASSTGTSGKKDTQYF. The CDR3 DNA is TGTGCCAGCAGCACCGGGACTAGCGGGAAAAAAGATACGCAGTATTTT.

The genes are TRBV30 and TRBJ1-1; no firm D call. Germline assignment: CDR1 GTSNPN and CDR2 SVGIG (reference sequence). V was trimmed by 2 bases and J by 0 bases, leaving 7 bases between them. The CDR3 has 13 residues. The CDR3 DNA reads as TGTGCCTGGAGTCGACTGATGAACACTGAAGCTTTCTTT. This encodes CAWSRLMNTEAFF.

This clone appeared a single time. The genes are TRBV19 and TRBJ1-1; D uncertain. The CDR3 covers 13 residues. With 5 bases removed from V and 0 bases from J, the gap between germline ends came to 7 bases. From germline, CDR1 is LNHDA and CDR2 SQIVND (reference sequence). Written as DNA, the CDR3 is TGTGCCAGTAGTCCGAGAATGAACACTGAAGCTTTCTTT. As protein: CASSPRMNTEAFF.

The rearrangement joins TRBV30 to TRBJ2-1; 9 bases line up with TRBD2. Germline lookup yields CDR1 GTSNPN and CDR2 SVGIG (reference sequence). The CDR3 runs to 16 residues. The J segment lost 4 bases and the V segment lost 2 bases, leaving 9 bases of the junction unmatched. CDR3 sequence: CAWSRGSGGLYNEQFF. The CDR3 DNA reads TGTGCCTGGAGTAGGGGTAGCGGGGGTCTTTACAATGAGCAGTTCTTC.

The CDR3, as DNA: TGTGCCAGCAGTTTTAAACAGGGGGCCTACGAGCAGTACTTC. This translates into CASSFKQGAYEQYF. The J gene is TRBJ2-7, the V gene TRBV27; 8 nucleotides align to TRBD1. V gave up 3 bases and J gave up 2 bases; unmatched junction bases: 3. CDR1 is MNHEY, CDR2 SMNVEV, per germline (reference sequence). This CDR3 is 14 amino acids long.

This clone was seen more than once but under ten times. The V gene is TRBV10-3, the J gene TRBJ2-1, with D maybe TRBD1 (5 bases). The ends were cut back, 7 bases at V and 9 bases at J, with 13 bases in the middle. Germline V gene lookup returns CDR1 ENHRY and CDR2 SYGVKD. The CDR3 covers 12 residues. The CDR3 is CAIKGLAPEQFF. CDR3 nucleotide sequence: TGTGCCATCAAGGGGTTGGCACCTGAGCAGTTCTTC.

This clone was observed a handful of times. The V gene is TRBV5-1, the J gene TRBJ2-3, with D possibly being TRBD2 (5 bases). V lost 2 bases and J 4 bases, leaving 14 bases between the germline ends. The germline gives CDR1 SGHRS, CDR2 YFSETQ. The CDR3 contains 15 residues. CDR3 protein: CASSFRGAPPDTQYF. The CDR3 DNA follows: TGCGCCAGCAGCTTCCGGGGAGCCCCCCCAGATACGCAGTATTTT.

The rearrangement uses TRBV7-6 and TRBJ2-2, with D possibly TRBD2 on 6 matching bases. Trimming left V 2 bases short and J 2 bases short, with 12 bases between. The CDR3 is 16 residues long. Germline V gene lookup returns CDR1 SGHVS and CDR2 FNYEAQ. CDR3 sequence reads: CASSLLREFNTGELFF. CDR3 bases: TGTGCCAGCAGCTTACTCCGGGAGTTTAACACCGGGGAGCTGTTTTTT.

Only one count was recorded for this clone. The chain combines TRBV14 with TRBJ2-3; D is perhaps TRBD2 (5 bases). Trimming left V 4 bases short and J 0 bases short, with 11 bases between. Germline-derived CDR1 and CDR2 are SGHDN and FVKESK. The CDR3 extends over 15 amino acids. The chain's CDR3 is CASSRSGFSTDTQYF. The DNA for the CDR3 is TGTGCCAGCAGCCGGTCGGGGTTTAGCACAGATACGCAGTATTTT.